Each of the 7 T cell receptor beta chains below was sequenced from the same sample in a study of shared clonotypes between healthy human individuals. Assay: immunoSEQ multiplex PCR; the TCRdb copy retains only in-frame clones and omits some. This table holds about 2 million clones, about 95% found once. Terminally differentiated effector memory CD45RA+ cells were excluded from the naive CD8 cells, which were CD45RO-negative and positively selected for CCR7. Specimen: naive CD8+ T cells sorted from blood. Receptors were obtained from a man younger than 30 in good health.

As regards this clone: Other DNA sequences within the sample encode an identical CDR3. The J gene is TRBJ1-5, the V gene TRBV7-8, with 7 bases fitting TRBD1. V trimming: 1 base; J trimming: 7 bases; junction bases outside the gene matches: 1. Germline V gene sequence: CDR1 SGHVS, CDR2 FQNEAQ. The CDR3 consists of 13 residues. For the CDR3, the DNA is TGTGCCAGCAGCTTAGGACAGGGACAGCCCCAGCATTTT. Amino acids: CASSLGQGQPQHF. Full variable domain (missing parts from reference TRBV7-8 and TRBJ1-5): GAGVSQSPRYKVAKRGQDVALRCDPISGHVSLFWYQQALGQGPEFLTYFQNEAQLDKSGLPSDRFFAERPEGSVSTLKIQRTQQEDSAVYLCASSLGQGQPQHFGDGTRLSIL.

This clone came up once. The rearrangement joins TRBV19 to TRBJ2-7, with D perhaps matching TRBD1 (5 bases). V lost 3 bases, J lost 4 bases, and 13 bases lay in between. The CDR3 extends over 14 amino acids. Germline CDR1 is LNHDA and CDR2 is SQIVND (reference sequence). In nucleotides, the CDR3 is TGTGCCAGTAGTATGACAGCCTCCTCTTACGAGCAGTACTTC. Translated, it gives CASSMTASSYEQYF.

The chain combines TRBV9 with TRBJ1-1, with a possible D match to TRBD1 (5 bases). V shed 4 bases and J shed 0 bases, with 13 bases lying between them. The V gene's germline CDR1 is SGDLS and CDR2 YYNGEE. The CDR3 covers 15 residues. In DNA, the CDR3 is TGTGCCAGCAGCATAGGGACGGATATGAACACTGAAGCTTTCTTT. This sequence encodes CASSIGTDMNTEAFF.

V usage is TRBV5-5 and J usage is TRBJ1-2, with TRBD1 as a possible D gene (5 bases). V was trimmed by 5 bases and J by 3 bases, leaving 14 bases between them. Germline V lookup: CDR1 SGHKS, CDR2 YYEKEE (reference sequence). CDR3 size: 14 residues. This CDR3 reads CASSLDGADYGYTF. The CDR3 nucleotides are TGTGCCAGCAGTTTAGACGGGGCTGACTATGGCTACACCTTC.

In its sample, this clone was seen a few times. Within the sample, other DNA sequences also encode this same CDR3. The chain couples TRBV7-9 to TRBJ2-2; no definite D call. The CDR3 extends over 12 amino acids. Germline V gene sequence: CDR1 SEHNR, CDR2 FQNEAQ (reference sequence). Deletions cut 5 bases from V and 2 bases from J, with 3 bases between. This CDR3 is CASSLNTGELFF. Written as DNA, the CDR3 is TGTGCCAGCAGCCTAAACACCGGGGAGCTGTTTTTT.

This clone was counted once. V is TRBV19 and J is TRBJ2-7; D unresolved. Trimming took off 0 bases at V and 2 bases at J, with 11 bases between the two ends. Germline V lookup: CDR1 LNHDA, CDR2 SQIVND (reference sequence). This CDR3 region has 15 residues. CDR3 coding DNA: TGTGCCAGTAGTATAGATCTCGGCAGGACCTACGAGCAGTACTTC. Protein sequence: CASSIDLGRTYEQYF.

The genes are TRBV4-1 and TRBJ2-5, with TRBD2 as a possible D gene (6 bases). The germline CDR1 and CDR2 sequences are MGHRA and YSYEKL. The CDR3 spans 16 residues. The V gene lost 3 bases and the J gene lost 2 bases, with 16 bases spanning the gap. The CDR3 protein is CASSHTPGTGQETQYF. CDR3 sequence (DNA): TGCGCCAGCAGCCATACCCCCGGGACTGGACAAGAGACCCAGTACTTC.